The 11 T cell receptor beta chains below all came from one sample that was sequenced in a study of blood T cell repertoires in COVID-19. Method: immunoSEQ multiplex PCR; TCRdb's copy keeps in-frame clones and lacks some. The sample lists under 95,000 clones; over 70% were seen once. Specimen: peripheral blood. The receptor set was obtained from a man aged 50 to 59 with acute or convalescent COVID-19.

This clone was found once. The chain employs TRBV27 and TRBJ2-7; D is perhaps TRBD1 (6 bases). CDR1 is MNHEY, CDR2 SMNVEV, per germline (reference sequence). Trimming cost V 4 bases and J 1 base, with 20 bases left between them. The CDR3 totals 17 residues. This CDR3 is CASSSLIGQPISYEQYF. CDR3 DNA: TGTGCCAGCAGTTCACTTATCGGACAGCCAATTTCCTACGAGCAGTACTTC.

V gene TRBV7-6 combines with J gene TRBJ1-6, with 8 bases that match TRBD1. Germline-derived CDR1 and CDR2 are SGHVS and FNYEAQ. CDR3 size: 14 residues. V lost 6 bases, J lost 10 bases, and 8 bases stayed unmatched. CDR3 sequence: CASSFGTGGSPLHF. CDR3 DNA: TGTGCCAGCAGTTTCGGGACAGGAGGATCACCCCTCCACTTT.

The V and J genes are TRBV4-3 and TRBJ2-5, with 8 bases identical to TRBD2. The V gene end was trimmed by 1 base and the J gene end by 5 bases; junction bases not matched to a gene: 0. The V gene's germline CDR1 is LGHNA and CDR2 YSLEER. The CDR3 has 13 amino acids. Here the CDR3 DNA reads TGCGCCAGCAGCCAAGGACTAGCGGAGACCCAGTACTTC. Its translation: CASSQGLAETQYF.

This clone was detected a few times. This rearrangement joins TRBV9 to TRBJ1-6; D may be TRBD1 (5 bases). Germline V CDR1 and CDR2: SGDLS, YYNGEE. The CDR3 loop spans 13 amino acids. Deletions cut 2 bases from V and 7 bases from J, with 7 bases between. CDR3 bases: TGTGCCAGCAGCGTTGGGGGGAATTCACCCCTCCACTTT. Translation gives CASSVGGNSPLHF.

V is TRBV4-3 and J is TRBJ1-1, with D perhaps TRBD1 (6 bases). The CDR3 loop spans 13 amino acids. From germline, CDR1 is LGHNA and CDR2 YSLEER. V lost 2 bases, J lost 7 bases, and 11 bases lay in between. DNA of the CDR3: TGCGCCAGCAGCCAAAGAAAGGGGGATGAAGCTTTCTTT. Its protein is CASSQRKGDEAFF.

The chain is built from TRBV7-3 and TRBJ2-6, with TRBD1 identical over 8 bases. The CDR3 extends over 16 amino acids. The V gene's germline CDR1 is SGHTA and CDR2 FQGTGA. The ends lost 5 bases at V and 1 base at J; junction bases unmatched: 4. Written as DNA, the CDR3 is TGTGCCAGCAGCCCGGACAGGGTATCTGGGGCCAACGTCCTGACTTTC. Translated: CASSPDRVSGANVLTF. The full variable domain, rest sourced from reference TRBV7-3 and TRBJ2-6, is GAGVSQTPSNKVTEKGKYVELRCDPISGHTALYWYRQSLGQGPEFLIYFQGTGAADDSGLPNDRFFAVRPEGSVSTLKIQRTERGDSAVYLCASSPDRVSGANVLTFGAGSRLTVL.

The chain is built from TRBV7-2 and TRBJ1-4; perhaps TRBD1 as D (6 bases). The CDR3 spans 14 residues. The V and J ends lost 7 bases and 4 bases respectively, with 13 bases between them. The germline V gene encodes CDR1 SGHTA and CDR2 FQGNSA. CDR3 loop: CASNPTGFNEKLFF. CDR3 bases: TGTGCCAGCAACCCCACAGGGTTTAATGAAAAACTGTTTTTT.

The rearrangement uses TRBV6-2 or TRBV6-3 and TRBJ2-4, with D unclear. The CDR3 runs to 15 residues. V was clipped by 5 bases and J by 0 bases, with 11 bases between them. The germline V gene has CDR1 MNHEY and CDR2 SVGEGT. The CDR3 DNA follows: TGTGCCAGCAGTCCACCCTGGGCAGCCAAAAACATTCAGTACTTC. It encodes CASSPPWAAKNIQYF.

The chain is built from TRBV7-2 and TRBJ1-5, with TRBD1 matching over 11 bases. The J segment lost 6 bases and the V segment lost 0 bases, leaving 4 bases of the junction unmatched. Germline V CDR1 and CDR2: SGHTA, FQGNSA. This CDR3 has 16 amino acids. Here the CDR3 reads CASSLAGTGGIQPQHF. The CDR3 DNA follows: TGTGCCAGCAGCTTAGCGGGGACAGGGGGAATTCAGCCCCAGCATTTT.

The rearrangement joins TRBV6-2 or TRBV6-3 to TRBJ1-2; 8 positions agree with TRBD1. Germline CDR1 and CDR2: MNHEY and SVGEGT. The ends lost 4 bases at V and 7 bases at J; junction bases unmatched: 5. The CDR3 is 13 residues long. The CDR3 is CASSSETGVGYTF. In nucleotides, the CDR3 is TGTGCCAGCAGTTCCGAGACAGGGGTTGGCTACACCTTC.

The chain recombines TRBV7-9 with TRBJ1-4, with D perhaps TRBD1 (6 bases). The CDR3 is 16 residues long. Trimming left V 4 bases short and J 7 bases short, with 19 bases between. CDR1 SEHNR and CDR2 FQNEAQ come from the germline V gene (reference sequence). The CDR3 nucleotides read TGTGCCAGCAGCTCCAGACCACAGGGTCGGGGTGAAAAACTGTTTTTT. Translation: CASSSRPQGRGEKLFF.